This TCR beta chain was profiled in a study of CD8 T cells in ankylosing spondylitis (dated by TCRdb to about 2017). In terms of the full investigation: To find TCR variants linked to disease, the study profiled T cell receptor beta repertoires in ankylosing spondylitis patients and healthy donors. In total, the full study cohort was made up of 108 healthy donors and approximately 24 ankylosing spondylitis patients. Peripheral blood was sampled, and synovial fluid was additionally collected from ankylosing spondylitis patients. Beyond this particular receptor, the publication reports: A CD8+ phenotype was shown by the disease-linked clones, which were found at relatively low frequencies in peripheral blood. The disease-linked clones were reported as significantly enriched in matched synovial fluid samples from ankylosing spondylitis patients. Some motif variants had previously been reported in the synovial fluid and blood of reactive arthritis patients, which suggests shared mechanisms of disease initiation. A TCR beta motif made up of eight or nine highly homologous amino acid variants appeared to be characteristic of blood from ankylosing spondylitis patients.

This clonotype was detected ten times or more. Its antigen remains undetermined. No much larger clonotype is one base removed from it; base qualities were not supplied. TCRdb lists the instrument as Illumina HiSeq 2500. TCR beta libraries were prepared by quantitative 5'-RACE with molecular barcodes. On the authors' methods: A new computational method, built on a probabilistic model of VDJ rearrangement, was used to identify disease-linked TCR variants. TCRdb passed the public sequencing reads through fastp at Q25 and MiXCR, retaining productive beta sequences. Each CDR3 protein gets just one entry, which takes the most common genes and DNA from the rows behind it. The V and J calls and clone size come from TCRdb's table, not from the authors' own analysis. The sample profile shows 240,000 or so distinct CDR3 sequences; 7.5% to 9% of them were found once. Nearly 7% of the sample belongs to the ten largest clones.

The germline V and J ends show losses of 4 bases and 2 bases respectively, and no gene match explains 5 bases of the junction. Inclusive of the bounding cysteine and phenylalanine, the CDR3 is 15 residues long. The entry retains the CDR3 DNA only, 45 bases that are in frame from base 1. The germline V gene gives CDR1 as SGHRS and CDR2 as YFSETQ. The sequence links TRBV5-1 to TRBJ2-1; 8 central nucleotides agree with TRBD2. The sequence derives from a male donor with ankylosing spondylitis or in good health (not recorded which). Sequenced sample: blood, either unsorted or a sorted T cell fraction (not recorded which). The DNA reads as follows: TGCGCCAGCAGCCCCTCGGGACTAGCCTACAATGAGCAGTTCTTC. It specifies CASSPSGLAYNEQFF.